This entry features one TCR beta chain sequence. Its antigen is not known. A much larger clone is a single base away; this may be a read error. Construction of the TCR beta libraries employed iRepertoire HTBI primers in conjunction with Arm-PCR of CDR3 regions. In TCRdb, the multiplex PCR reads were re-called with MiXCR into one record per CDR3 protein. In the table there are roughly 300,000 distinct CDR3 sequences, roughly 21% of which are singletons. This specimen comes from a study of regulatory T cells in long-lasting Graves disease. Study in general: With positive TSH receptor antibodies and over 5 years of antithyroid drugs, Graves' disease was considered persistent.

Time point in this sample: persistent/refractory GD, antithyroid drugs over 5 years with positive TRAb. Isolated PBMC RNA provided the starting material for the TCR library. Findings of the study overall: Whereas new patients shared 966 public clonotypes, persistent patients shared more, at about 2,700.

The source is a female donor with Graves disease. The input for sequencing was peripheral blood mononuclear cells (PBMCs), taken when the disease was refractory, from a patient treated with antithyroid drugs.

The CDR3 DNA sequence: TGTGCCAGCAGCTTAACTTTGGATGGGGAACGAGAGACCCAGTACTTC. As protein: CASSLTLDGERETQYF. The chain links TRBV11-2 to TRBJ2-5; no clear D gene. Trimming took 2 bases from V and 4 from J, leaving 17 bases between them. Germline V gene data show CDR1 as SGHAT and CDR2 as FQNNGV. This CDR3 region has 16 residues. The entire variable domain, with the rest obtained from reference TRBV11-2 and TRBJ2-5, is as follows: EAGVAQSPRYKIIEKRQSVAFWCNPISGHATLYWYQQILGQGPKLLIQFQNNGVVDDSQLPKDRFSAERLKGVDSTLKIQPAKLEDSAVYLCASSLTLDGERETQYFGPGTRLLVL.